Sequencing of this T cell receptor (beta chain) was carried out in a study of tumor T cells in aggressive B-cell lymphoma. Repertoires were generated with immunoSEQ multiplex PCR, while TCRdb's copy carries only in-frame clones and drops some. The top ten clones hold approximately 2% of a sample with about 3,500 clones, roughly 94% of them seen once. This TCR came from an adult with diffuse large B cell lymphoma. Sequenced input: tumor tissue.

CDR3 coding DNA: TGTGCCAGCAGACTAGCGGGAGGGACAGATACGCAGTATTTT. Translated, it gives CASRLAGGTDTQYF. The chain has TRBV6-5 and TRBJ2-3, with TRBD2 identical over 13 bases. This CDR3 has 14 amino acids. Per germline, CDR1 MNHEY and CDR2 SVGAGI. With V trimmed by 6 bases and J by 3 bases, 0 bases remained unmatched.